This section outlines one TCR beta chain sequence together with its context. This sample was included in a study of blood T cell repertoires in COVID-19. Whole-study context: From T cells, B-cell-depleted T cells, or PBMCs came the material, which was cDNA or gDNA.

This CDR3 comprises 18 residues. V shed 4 bases, J shed 8 bases, and the junction held 17 bases outside the gene matches. CDR1 is SNHLY, CDR2 FYNNEI, per germline. The method was immunoSEQ multiplex PCR; TCRdb's version includes in-frame clones alone and lacks a portion of them. This table holds fewer than 130,000 clones, around 80% found once. The V gene is TRBV2, the J gene TRBJ1-6; 7 bases line up with TRBD1. This TCR was sampled from a woman aged 80 or over with acute or convalescent COVID-19. The sample taken for sequencing was peripheral blood. The DNA for the CDR3 is TGTGCCAGCAGTGGGACAGGACGGGCCAAAATTGAGGATTCACCCCTCCACTTT. This translates into CASSGTGRAKIEDSPLHF.